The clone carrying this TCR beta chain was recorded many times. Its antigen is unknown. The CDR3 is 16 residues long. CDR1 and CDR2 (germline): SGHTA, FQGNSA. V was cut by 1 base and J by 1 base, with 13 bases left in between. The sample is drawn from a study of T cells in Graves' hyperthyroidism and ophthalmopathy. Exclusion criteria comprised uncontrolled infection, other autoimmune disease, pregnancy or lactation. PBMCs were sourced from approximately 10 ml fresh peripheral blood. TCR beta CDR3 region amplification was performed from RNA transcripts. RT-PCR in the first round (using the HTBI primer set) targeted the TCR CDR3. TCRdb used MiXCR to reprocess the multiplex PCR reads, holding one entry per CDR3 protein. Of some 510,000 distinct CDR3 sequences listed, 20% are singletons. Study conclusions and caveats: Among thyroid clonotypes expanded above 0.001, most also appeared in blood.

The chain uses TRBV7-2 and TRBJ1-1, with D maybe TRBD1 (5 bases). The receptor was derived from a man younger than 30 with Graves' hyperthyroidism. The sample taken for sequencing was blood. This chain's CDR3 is CASSLVGARGNTEAFF. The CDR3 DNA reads TGTGCCAGCAGCTTAGTCGGGGCAAGAGGGAACACTGAAGCTTTCTTT.